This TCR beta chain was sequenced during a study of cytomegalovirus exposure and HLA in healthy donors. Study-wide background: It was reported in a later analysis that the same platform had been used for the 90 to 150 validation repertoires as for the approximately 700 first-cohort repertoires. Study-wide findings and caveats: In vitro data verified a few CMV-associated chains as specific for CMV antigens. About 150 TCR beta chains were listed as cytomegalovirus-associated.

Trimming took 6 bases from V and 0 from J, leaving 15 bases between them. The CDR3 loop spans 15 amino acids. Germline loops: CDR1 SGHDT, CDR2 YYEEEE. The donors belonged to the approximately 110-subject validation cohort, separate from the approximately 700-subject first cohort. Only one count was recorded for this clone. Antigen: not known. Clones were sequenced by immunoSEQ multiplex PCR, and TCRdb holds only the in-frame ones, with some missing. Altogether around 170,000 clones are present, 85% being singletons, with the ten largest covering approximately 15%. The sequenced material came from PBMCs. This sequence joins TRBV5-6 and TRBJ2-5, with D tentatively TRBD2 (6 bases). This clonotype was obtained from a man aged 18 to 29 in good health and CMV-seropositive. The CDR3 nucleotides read TGTGCCAGCAACACCCCCCGGGGGTACCAAGAGACCCAGTACTTC. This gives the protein CASNTPRGYQETQYF. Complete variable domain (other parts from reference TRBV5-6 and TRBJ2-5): DAGVTQSPTHLIKTRGQQVTLRCSPKSGHDTVSWYQQALGQGPQFIFQYYEEEERQRGNFPDRFSGHQFPNYSSELNVNALLLGDSALYLCASNTPRGYQETQYFGPGTRLLVL.